This T cell receptor beta chain was captured by sequencing in a study of T cell responses to AZD1222 COVID-19 vaccine. Libraries were prepared by immunoSEQ multiplex PCR; TCRdb keeps only in-frame clonotypes and omits some of them. The table lists about 150,000 clones, over 75% of them singletons. Per the germline V gene, CDR1 is MDHEN and CDR2 is SYDVKM. V shed 2 bases and J shed 4 bases, with 5 bases lying between them. CDR3 length: 12 amino acids. The chain couples TRBV28 to TRBJ1-2; D ambiguous. This receptor was taken from an adult who received the MenACWY meningococcal vaccine as a control. Sequencing used peripheral blood, obtained 28 days after the second dose of the MenACWY control vaccine. CDR3 protein: CASSLAGYGYTF. The DNA of the CDR3 is TGTGCCAGCAGTTTAGCGGGCTATGGCTACACCTTC.